The next 13 T cell receptor beta chains were all read from a single sample in a study of shared clonotypes between healthy human individuals. Only in-frame clones appear in the TCRdb table, and some are missing; sequencing was by immunoSEQ multiplex PCR. The table has 2.3 million or so clones, roughly 93% seen once; the top ten hold under 0.45%. The sequencing input was naive CD4+ T cells from PBMCs. Subset: CD45RA+ positively selected. These receptor sequences come from a young man in good health. Some clones in this sample may be carry-over from other donors' samples.

The chain uses TRBV5-1 and TRBJ2-3; 13 positions match TRBD2. V lost 4 bases to trimming and J lost 5 bases; unmatched junction nucleotides: 7. The CDR3 sequence is 16 residues long. Germline lookup yields CDR1 SGHRS and CDR2 YFSETQ. The CDR3 DNA follows: TGCGCCAGCAGCCCAGGACTAGCGGGAGTGGTAGATACGCAGTATTTT. Translation: CASSPGLAGVVDTQYF.

This chain links TRBV28 with TRBJ2-7; the match to TRBD1 covers 9 bases. With V trimmed by 4 bases and J by 5 bases, 12 bases remained unmatched. CDR3 size: 16 residues. Germline CDR1 is MDHEN and CDR2 is SYDVKM. The CDR3 loop is CASSSYPGTGLHEQYF. The CDR3 DNA follows: TGTGCCAGCAGTTCCTATCCGGGGACAGGGCTCCACGAGCAGTACTTC.

The rearrangement joins TRBV29-1 to TRBJ2-7; TRBD1 agrees at 7 bases. The CDR3 is 12 residues long. Trimming removed 7 bases from V and 2 bases from J; junction bases left unmatched: 5. Germline V CDR1 and CDR2: SQVTM, ANQGSEA. CDR3 in DNA: TGCAGCGCTGGACAGGCTACCTACGAGCAGTACTTC. Translating it yields CSAGQATYEQYF.

The rearrangement links TRBV5-1 to TRBJ2-5, with 10 bases that match TRBD2. Losses at the gene ends were 4 bases for V and 1 base for J; bases not matched to a gene: 7. CDR1 is SGHRS and CDR2 is YFSETQ in the germline V gene. This CDR3 has 16 residues. CDR3 nucleotide sequence: TGCGCCAGCAGCACCGGACTAGCGGCTCCCCAAGAGACCCAGTACTTC. Translated: CASSTGLAAPQETQYF.

The chain uses TRBV2 and TRBJ2-3, with TRBD2 identical over 13 bases. The CDR3 runs to 17 residues. Germline CDR1 and CDR2: SNHLY and FYNNEI. V lost 6 bases, J lost 2 bases, and 8 bases stayed unmatched. The CDR3 spells CASSLWTSGRFTDTQYF. The DNA for the CDR3 is TGTGCCAGCAGCCTCTGGACTAGCGGGAGATTCACAGATACGCAGTATTTT.

The chain carries TRBV27 and TRBJ2-7; TRBD2 agrees at 8 bases. This CDR3 is 20 amino acids long. The germline CDR1 and CDR2 sequences are MNHEY and SMNVEV (reference sequence). The J segment lost 2 bases and the V segment lost 7 bases, leaving 25 bases of the junction unmatched. The CDR3 sequence: CASTYPGFRRTSMNPYEQYF. In DNA form, the CDR3 reads TGTGCCAGCACCTACCCAGGGTTCCGGCGGACTAGCATGAACCCCTACGAGCAGTACTTC.

V and J are TRBV28 and TRBJ1-5; D unresolved. Between the trimmed V and J ends, which lost 3 bases and 2 bases, there was a span of 11 bases. The CDR3 runs to 15 residues. In germline, CDR1 is MDHEN, CDR2 SYDVKM. DNA for the CDR3: TGTGCCAGCAGTTTTAAAAACAAGGGCAATCAGCCCCAGCATTTT. It yields the protein CASSFKNKGNQPQHF.

The rearrangement uses TRBV6-1 and TRBJ2-1; 8 bases are shared with TRBD1. CDR3 length equals 14 residues. The V gene's germline CDR1 is MNHNS and CDR2 SASEGT. The V and J ends lost 6 bases and 4 bases, in that order; junction bases with no gene match: 5. Here the CDR3 reads CASRRTGTYNEQFF. For the CDR3, the DNA is TGTGCCAGCAGGCGGACAGGGACATACAATGAGCAGTTCTTC.

The DNA for the CDR3 is TGTGCCAGCAGCTTAGGAGCTCTAGGAACAGATACGCAGTATTTT. This sequence encodes CASSLGALGTDTQYF. V and J are TRBV7-9 and TRBJ2-3, with D uncertain. V lost 1 base and J 3 bases, leaving 11 bases between the germline ends. The CDR3 runs to 15 residues. Germline loops: CDR1 SEHNR, CDR2 FQNEAQ (reference sequence). Full variable domain (missing parts from reference TRBV7-9 and TRBJ2-3): DTGVSQNPRHKITKRGQNVTFRCDPISEHNRLYWYRQTLGQGPEFLTYFQNEAQLEKSRLLSDRFSAERPKGSFSTLEIQRTEQGDSAMYLCASSLGALGTDTQYFGPGTRLTVL.

V usage is TRBV28 and J usage is TRBJ2-3, with D possibly TRBD2 on 6 matching bases. V was cut by 8 bases and J by 0 bases, with 18 bases left in between. The CDR3 extends over 16 amino acids. Germline CDR1 and CDR2: MDHEN and SYDVKM. DNA for the CDR3: TGTGCCAGCTACCGGGGCGGGACTCCTAGCACAGATACGCAGTATTTT. Protein: CASYRGGTPSTDTQYF.

In regard to this clone: Other nucleotide sequences in the sample specify the same CDR3. The rearrangement links TRBV7-2 to TRBJ2-1; 11 bases match TRBD1. The ends lost 5 bases at V and 4 bases at J; junction bases unmatched: 4. Germline V gene sequence: CDR1 SGHTA, CDR2 FQGNSA. This CDR3 region has 15 residues. The CDR3 nucleotides read TGTGCCAGCAGCCGCCGGGACAGGGGGTACAATGAGCAGTTCTTC. This gives the protein CASSRRDRGYNEQFF.

This rearrangement joins TRBV27 to TRBJ2-7; the D call may be TRBD1 or TRBD2 (6 bases each). Germline CDR1 is MNHEY and CDR2 is SMNVEV (reference sequence). The V end was cut by 6 bases, the J end by 4 bases, with 19 bases between. The CDR3 runs to 15 residues. CDR3 amino acids: CASSLRRGAEYEQYF. The CDR3 DNA reads as TGTGCCAGCAGCTTAAGGAGGGGGGCTGAATACGAGCAGTACTTC.

The rearrangement joins TRBV9 to TRBJ2-7; D is possibly TRBD1 or TRBD2 (6 bases each). The V gene's germline CDR1 is SGDLS and CDR2 YYNGEE. CDR3 size: 15 residues. V was pared by 0 bases and J by 3 bases, with 13 bases between. The CDR3 loop is CASSVVPGALYEQYF. CDR3 DNA: TGTGCCAGCAGCGTAGTTCCGGGGGCTCTCTACGAGCAGTACTTC.